Listed below are T cell receptor beta chains from one sample, sequenced in a study of early stage breast cancer tumors. Clones were sequenced by immunoSEQ multiplex PCR, and TCRdb holds only the in-frame ones, with some missing. The table has about 9,900 clones, 64% seen once. The sample taken for sequencing was breast tumor tissue. The source is a person in their sixties with breast cancer. CDR3s include the opening cysteine and the closing phenylalanine or tryptophan. A D gene is named only where the DNA matches it firmly. Some rows mark clone size as missing; the rest say once, few, many or name a class of expanded clone.

>TRBV5-4|NA|NA|TRBJ2-2
TGTGCCAGCAGCTTTGGAGGTAGCGGACTACGGGAGCTGTTTTTT
CASSFGGSGLRELFF
>TRBV7-9|NA|NA|TRBJ1-1
TGTGCCAGCAGCCTGACGCTCACTGAAGCTTTCTTT
CASSLTLTEAFF
>TRBV7-8|NA|NA|TRBJ1-5
TGTGCCAGCACCGGGACACCGGGATATATAGGCAATCAGCCCCAGCATTTT
CASTGTPGYIGNQPQHF
>TRBV15|NA|NA|TRBJ2-2
TGTGCCACCAGCAGAGATTCATCAGTGGCCGGGGAGCTGTTTTTT
CATSRDSSVAGELFF
>TRBV2|NA|NA|TRBJ1-6
TGTGCCAGCAGTAAGGGTGCAATCGGGACCTATAATTCACCCCTCCACTTT
CASSKGAIGTYNSPLHF
>TRBV9|TRBD1|NA|TRBJ1-1
TGTGCCAGCAGCGTATCAGGGGGAACTGAAGCTTTCTTT
CASSVSGGTEAFF
>TRBV19|TRBD2|once|TRBJ2-5
TGTGCCAGTAGTATGGTGCTAGCGGGAGGCAAAGAGACCCAGTACTTC
CASSMVLAGGKETQYF
>TRBV2|NA|few|TRBJ1-6
TGTGCCAGCAGTCCCGACGAGGGGATAGGGTCACCCCTCCACTTT
CASSPDEGIGSPLHF
>TRBV5-1|NA|once|TRBJ2-1
TGCGCCAGCAGCTTTGGAGTTTACAATGAGCAGTTCTTC
CASSFGVYNEQFF
>TRBV11-3|NA|NA|TRBJ2-1
TGTGCCAGCAGCTTAGATCCAGGCAACCGGCAGTTCTTC
CASSLDPGNRQFF